The T cell receptor (beta chain) described here comes from a study of T cells in Graves' hyperthyroidism and ophthalmopathy. Points from the study as a whole: Stable hyperthyroidism was told apart from ophthalmopathy by a model built on 13 V-J features.

From germline, CDR1 is MNHNS and CDR2 SASEGT. This CDR3 has 14 residues. The ends were cut back, 5 bases at V and 1 base at J, with 12 bases in the middle. About this clonotype itself: The antigen remains unidentified.

Researchers took RNA transcripts and amplified the TCR beta CDR3 regions from them. The primer set for the first-round RT-PCR of the TCR CDR3 was HTBI. TCRdb reprocessed the multiplex PCR reads via MiXCR and lists one record per CDR3 protein. The data contain about 180,000 distinct CDR3 sequences, roughly 10% of them seen just once; the ten biggest clones take up roughly a fifth. This sequence originates from a woman between 18 and 29 years old with Graves' hyperthyroidism that later progressed to Graves' ophthalmopathy. Input material: blood. The J gene is TRBJ2-7, the V gene TRBV6-1; a weak D match, TRBD2 (5 bases). CDR3 nucleotide sequence: TGTGCCAGCAGTAGAACGGAGCGGTCCTACGAGCAGTACTTC. Translating gives CASSRTERSYEQYF.